The clone carrying this TCR beta chain occurred a few times. The CDR3 runs 19 residues. Germline V gene data show CDR1 as MNHEY and CDR2 as SMNVEV (reference sequence). Trimming removed 3 bases from V and 2 bases from J; junction bases left unmatched: 17. The TCRbeta library was prepared with unique molecular identifiers. TCRdb reprocessed the PCR reads with MiXCR, giving one entry per CDR3 protein. The sample lists 550,000 to 800,000 distinct CDR3 sequences, around 12% occurring once. This sample was taken from a study of T-cell reconstitution after alpha-beta-depleted transplantation in children. This specimen consisted of PBMCs, obtained before TCRalphabeta/CD19-depleted stem cell transplant. The sequence derives from a girl aged 2-10 years with congenital amegakaryocytic thrombocytopenia, due to receive a stem cell transplant. The chain recombines TRBV27 with TRBJ2-7; 9 bases align to TRBD2. In DNA, the CDR3 is TGTGCCAGCAGTTTGGGGCCTAGCGGGATGGTGACCAGCACCTACGAGCAGTACTTC. This gives the protein CASSLGPSGMVTSTYEQYF.